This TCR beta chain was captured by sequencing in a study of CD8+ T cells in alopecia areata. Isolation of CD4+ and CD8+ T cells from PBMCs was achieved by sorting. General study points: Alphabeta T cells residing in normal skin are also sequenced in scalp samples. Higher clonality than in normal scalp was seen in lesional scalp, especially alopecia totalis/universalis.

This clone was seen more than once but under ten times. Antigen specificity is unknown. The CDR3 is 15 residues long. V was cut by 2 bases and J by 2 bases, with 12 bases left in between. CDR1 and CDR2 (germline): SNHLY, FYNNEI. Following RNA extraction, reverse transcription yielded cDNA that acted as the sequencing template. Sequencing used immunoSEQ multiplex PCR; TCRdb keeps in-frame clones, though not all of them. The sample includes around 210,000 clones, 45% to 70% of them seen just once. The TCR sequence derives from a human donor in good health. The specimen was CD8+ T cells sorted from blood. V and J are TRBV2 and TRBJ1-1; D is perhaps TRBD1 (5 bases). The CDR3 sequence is CASSEWGTDNTEAFF. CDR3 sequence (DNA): TGTGCCAGCAGTGAATGGGGCACGGATAACACTGAAGCTTTCTTT.